This T cell receptor (beta chain) was retrieved from a study of blood T cell repertoires in COVID-19 (dated by TCRdb to the early 2020s). For context, the study as a whole: Samples from collaborators originated in the United States, Italy and Spain and spanned both the acute and convalescent phases of COVID-19. The prospective study material was composed of cDNA or gDNA derived from T cells, B-cell-depleted T cells, or PBMCs. Deeply sampled blood TCRbeta repertoires from subjects exposed to, actively infected with, or recovered from COVID-19 were included in the dataset. A freely available public database, intended as a resource for researchers studying the immune response to SARS-CoV-2, is where the repertoires were released. The samples were drawn from the first 160 participants of the ongoing ImmuneRACE study and from about 1,200 subjects provided by 6 global collaborators. Sample metadata almost always included a de-identified subject ID, COVID-19 status, age in years and sex. Where available, HLA class I and class II types were taken from metadata supplied by the sample provider and were not determined by assay-based typing.

About this clone itself: Its recognized antigen is unknown. Base quality data are lacking; no much larger clone is found one base away.

Participants in the prospective study were aged about 18 to 95 years, lived in some 24 United States geographic areas, and enrolled through a virtual design. In the prospective study, participants were assigned to cohorts based on the clinical history participants reported in a screening survey and a study questionnaire. Each participant in the prospective study had whole blood, serum and a nasopharyngeal or oropharyngeal swab collected by mobile phlebotomists. Participants in the prospective study had the option to provide additional blood draws and questionnaires over a 2-month period. Before DNA extraction, prospective study blood samples were shipped either frozen or at room temperature. TCRbeta CDR3 regions were amplified from genomic DNA by means of the immunoSEQ Assay, a bias-controlled multiplex PCR. The published analysis was carried out like this. The number of nucleated cells in each sample was estimated by amplification of reference gene primers within the assay. Sequence reads were collapsed and filtered to measure the absolute abundance of every unique TCRbeta CDR3 rearrangement. Productive Simpson clonality was computed per sample as the square root of Simpson's diversity index over productive rearrangements. TCRdb took over this immuneACCESS table, retaining in-frame rearrangements with V and J assigned. Such tables are incomplete; in checked studies, under half of the missing clones stem from an unresolved V gene, and the remainder is unexplained. The D gene and trimming were derived from the DNA, and the V and J assignments and clone size from that table. The sample table records some 200,000 clones; about nine tenths of these occur just once. The ten largest clones capture 3% to 4.5% of the sample.

General findings and caveats noted by the study authors: Clinical and demographic metadata were provided uncurated, with the amount varying by source and participant.

The germline V gene provides CDR1 KGHSH and CDR2 LQKENI. The CDR3 sequence holds 13 residues, the cysteine and phenylalanine included. Only the CDR3 part of the read is kept: 39 bases, read in frame from the first base. Trimming takes 10 bases from V and 3 bases from J, and the germline ends sit 15 bases apart. The V and J genes are TRBV18 and TRBJ1-1, with the D gene not confidently named. Sequences were obtained from PBMCs or T cells enriched from blood (not recorded which). The sequence came from a woman in her thirties or forties with acute COVID-19. The bases are TGTGCCACCTCTATCCTCTCGGACACTGAAGCTTTCTTT. Translated, it reads CATSILSDTEAFF.